This section outlines one T cell receptor (beta chain) sequence together with its context. Germline CDR1 MNHEY, CDR2 SMNVEV (reference sequence). The CDR3 covers 16 residues. Trimming took 5 bases from V and 6 from J, leaving 17 bases between them. This sample was taken from a study of blood T cell repertoires in COVID-19. The overall study: Both acute and convalescent COVID-19 samples were obtained from the United States, Italy and Spain. PBMCs, B-cell-depleted T cells, or T cells were the source of the cDNA or gDNA that made up the material.

Seattle patient enrollment occurred during active infection, with longitudinal follow-up thereafter. Per the original methods: Reference gene primer amplification gave estimated nucleated cell counts. TCRdb's copy holds only in-frame clones and misses some; the assay was immunoSEQ multiplex PCR. D and trimming were read from the DNA, whereas the V and J calls and clone size are those reported in that table. The table records about 180,000 clones, roughly 83% of them present only once. The TCR was taken from a woman in her forties with COVID-19, enrolled during active disease. The chain joins TRBV27 to TRBJ1-6; a weak D match, TRBD1 (6 bases). Sequencing was performed on peripheral blood. CDR3 loop: CASSPLSGVLNSPLHF. The DNA for the CDR3 is TGTGCCAGCAGTCCACTCTCAGGGGTCCTTAATTCACCCCTCCACTTT.